The 10 T cell receptor beta chains below come from one sample, sequenced in a study of control samples from healthy donors and cancer patients. The data were produced by immunoSEQ multiplex PCR, yet TCRdb's version contains in-frame clones alone and is incomplete. Here the sample spans 60,000 to 75,000 clones, 83% being singletons. Sample: blood. The receptors derive from a man in his fifties or sixties in good health.

This clone is a singleton in its sample. This sequence joins TRBV7-2 and TRBJ1-3; no definite D call. Germline CDR1 and CDR2: SGHTA and FQGNSA. With 6 bases removed from V and 1 base from J, the gap between germline ends came to 13 bases. The CDR3 extends over 15 amino acids. The CDR3 DNA sequence: TGTGCCAGCAGGCCTGACGTACTTTCTGGAAACACCATATATTTT. Protein: CASRPDVLSGNTIYF.

V usage is TRBV20-1 and J usage is TRBJ2-3, with D maybe TRBD2 (5 bases). CDR3 length: 19 amino acids. From germline, CDR1 is DFQATT and CDR2 SNEGSKA (reference sequence). V lost 3 bases and J lost 5, with 30 bases in between. CDR3 DNA: TGCAGTGCTAGTGGCTGGGATAGTGGCCGGGATATCAGTGGAGATACGCAGTATTTT. It yields the protein CSASGWDSGRDISGDTQYF.

The chain couples TRBV28 to TRBJ1-2; possible D gene TRBD1, 6 bases. V was shortened by 8 bases and J by 2 bases, with 12 bases between the two germline ends. The germline gives CDR1 MDHEN, CDR2 SYDVKM. The CDR3 length is 13 residues. The CDR3 DNA is TGTGCCAGCTTCCGAGGGGGGAACTATGGCTACACCTTC. Protein product: CASFRGGNYGYTF.

V and J are TRBV7-8 and TRBJ1-2, with a tentative D call TRBD1 (5 bases). Looked up from germline, CDR1 is SGHVS and CDR2 is FQNEAQ. CDR3 length equals 14 residues. Trimming pared 5 bases from V and 7 bases from J, leaving 17 bases between. The CDR3 DNA is TGTGCCAGCAGCCACTCTGGGGAAAGGGGTGGCTACACCTTC. Translation gives CASSHSGERGGYTF.

The DNA for the CDR3 is TGCGCCAGCAGGAGGGCGGGTGGGACAGATACGCAGTATTTT. Translated, it gives CASRRAGGTDTQYF. V is TRBV5-1 and J is TRBJ2-3, with D possibly being TRBD2 (5 bases). The germline gives CDR1 SGHRS, CDR2 YFSETQ. V lost 5 bases and J 3 bases, leaving 13 bases between the germline ends. There are 14 residues in the CDR3.

V usage is TRBV29-1 and J usage is TRBJ1-1; D unresolved. The CDR3 covers 13 residues. V lost 3 bases, J lost 0 bases, and 8 bases lay in between. The germline CDR1 and CDR2 sequences are SQVTM and ANQGSEA. The CDR3 DNA reads TGCAGCGTTGATCCCAGCGTGAACACTGAAGCTTTCTTT. It is translated as CSVDPSVNTEAFF. Full variable domain (rest looked up from reference TRBV29-1 and TRBJ1-1): SAVISQKPSRDICQRGTSLTIQCQVDSQVTMMFWYRQQPGQSLTLIATANQGSEATYESGFVIDKFPISRPNLTFSTLTVSNMSPEDSSIYLCSVDPSVNTEAFFGQGTRLTVV.

This clone has at least ten counts. V is TRBV4-1 and J is TRBJ1-3, with D perhaps matching TRBD1 (5 bases). V was clipped by 1 base and J by 7 bases, with 8 bases between them. Germline V gene sequence: CDR1 MGHRA, CDR2 YSYEKL. This CDR3 has 13 residues. The CDR3 sequence is CASSQVGVNTIYF. The CDR3, as DNA: TGCGCCAGCAGCCAAGTAGGGGTGAACACCATATATTTT.

The chain employs TRBV25-1 and TRBJ1-2, with TRBD1 matching over 7 bases. The V gene end was trimmed by 5 bases and the J gene end by 4 bases; junction bases not matched to a gene: 10. Looked up from germline, CDR1 is MGHDK and CDR2 is SYGVNS. The CDR3 extends over 15 amino acids. The CDR3 DNA follows: TGTGCCAGCAGTCCACCCCGGGACAGCGGCTATGGCTACACCTTC. Translated: CASSPPRDSGYGYTF.

In regard to this clone: A read error may produce the germline difference seen at one junction end. V and J are TRBV13 and TRBJ2-7; weak D call: TRBD2 (6 bases). The CDR3 length is 15 residues. From germline, CDR1 is PRHDT and CDR2 FYEKMQ (reference sequence). The CDR3 sequence is CASSLGAGRTHEQYF. CDR3 in DNA: TGTGCCAGCAGCCTAGGGGCGGGAAGGACCCACGAGCAGTACTTC.

The gene calls are TRBV6-5 and TRBJ1-5; 10 nucleotides align to TRBD1. CDR1 and CDR2 (germline): MNHEY, SVGAGI. The J segment lost 1 base and the V segment lost 6 bases, leaving 3 bases of the junction unmatched. The CDR3 has 15 residues. CDR3 sequence: CASREDRGSNQPQHF. The CDR3 nucleotides are TGTGCCAGCAGGGAGGACAGGGGGAGCAATCAGCCCCAGCATTTT.